This TCR beta chain was retrieved from a study of shared clonotypes between healthy human individuals (dated by TCRdb to 2020 to 2021). Regarding the complete study: The cohort comprised a couple of women and a few men aged 18 to 49 years. For each donor, three plates each were used for CD4 naive and CD4 memory, two plates were used for CD8 naive, and one plate was used for CD8 memory. The study deeply sequenced blood TCR repertoires of about five healthy adults to estimate repertoire size and the extent of clonotype sharing between individuals. Each donor's leukapheresis produced roughly between roughly 0.85 and 9.5 billion PBMCs. To increase sequencing depth and limit assay-specific biases, TCR repertoire library preparation and sequencing were carried out by different laboratories using diverse techniques. General findings and caveats noted by the study authors: Because the study included a small number of donors, the genetic and exposure-history diversity represented was limited. Rarefaction of sorted-subset datasets indicated incomplete sequencing despite the large sequencing depth. Sampling was restricted to blood, and TCR repertoires in tissue are likely to differ from TCR repertoires in blood. Clonotypes shared by all four sorted-subset donors showed higher generation probabilities than non-shared clonotypes. Naive subsets generally had larger estimated clonotype richness than memory subsets did. Across a few donors, about 5% of naive CD4, approximately 4% of naive CD8, 2% to 2.5% of memory CD4, and approximately 0.4% of memory CD8 clonotypes were shared. Pairwise subsampling led to the expectation that sequencing depth would affect the degree of clonotype sharing among donors.

Using the deep immunoSEQ assay, multiplex PCR amplified TCR CDR3 regions from genomic DNA. Genomic DNA extracted from each cell subset was distributed evenly over all wells of several immunoSEQ 96-well plates, and each plate served as one replicate. Each replicate PCR for sorted subsets received about 180 ng genomic DNA, equal to 30,000 or so T cell genomes. The purified libraries were quantified using a Qubit 3.0 fluorometer, sized with a Bioanalyzer 2100, and then quantified again using the KAPA Library Quantification kit. Each immunoSEQ 96-well plate was sequenced on its own single-read 150-cycle Illumina NextSeq 550 flow cell. From the authors' description of their analysis: Because only junctional sequences without quality scores were contained in the immunoSEQ output, filtering matching that applied to full-length reads could not be performed. Sequences were annotated with PyIR, a Python wrapper for IgBLAST v1.9, and V/J genes and CDR3 were assigned using IMGT germline references. Reads were filtered out if the reads had weak V/J assignments (E-value above 1e-6), no CDR3, stop codons, out-of-frame junctions, or ambiguous translated residues. V3J clonotypes were defined as sequences sharing the same inferred V gene, J gene, and CDR3 amino acid sequence. To compute the percentage overlap between repertoires, the number of shared unique clonotypes was divided by the size of the smaller repertoire. Repertoire richness was assessed with RTK rarefaction, the Chao1 estimator, and Recon v2.1 estimates of unobserved clonotypes. Generation probabilities for all TCRbeta clonotypes obtained by the gDNA method from a few donors were computed using OLGA. In TCRdb, the immuneACCESS table is reduced to in-frame sequences with V and J assigned. These tables do not hold every clone; where another copy was compared, an unresolved V gene accounts for under half, and the others remain unexplained. That table supplies the V and J calls and clone size; D and trimming were determined from the DNA. This sample gives around 240,000 clones in total; approximately 70% of them show up just once. The top ten clonotypes cover around 10% of the sample.

Healthy HIV-negative adults with no recently reported acute infections or vaccinations were included as donors. Every donor was a Caucasian adult residing in Nashville, Tennessee, USA. Magnetic negative selection was used to enrich CD4+ T cells, after which naive cells were positively selected on CD45RA and the negative fraction became the memory subset. After blood collection by leukapheresis, PBMCs were isolated using Ficoll-Histopaque density gradient centrifugation and then cryopreserved in the vapor phase of liquid nitrogen. Purity and quantity of every magnetically sorted T cell population were checked by analytical flow cytometry. Genomic DNA was isolated from every sorted fraction and measured by UV absorbance on a Nanodrop 2000c. CDR1 and CDR2 are read off the germline V gene as KGHSH and LQKENI. The CDR3, cysteine through phenylalanine, is 17 amino acids long. Of the read, only the CDR3 DNA is kept; its 51 bases are in frame from base 1. Trimming accounts for 4 bases at V and 4 bases at J, while the number of junction bases matched to no gene is 14.

As to this clone: This clone's antigen is unknown. It has no much larger one-base neighbor in the sample; base qualities were not kept.

The receptor chain draws on TRBV18 and TRBJ1-2; 8 central bases correspond to TRBD1. The sequenced material came from memory CD4+ T cells sorted from blood. Read against the paper, the sample's cell subset or site label means: CD45RA-negative fraction. The sequence was obtained from a young man in good health. The CDR3 protein sequence reads: CASSLRSQGARGYGYTF. The DNA sequence is as follows: TGTGCCAGCTCACTGAGAAGTCAGGGGGCGCGTGGCTATGGCTACACCTTC.